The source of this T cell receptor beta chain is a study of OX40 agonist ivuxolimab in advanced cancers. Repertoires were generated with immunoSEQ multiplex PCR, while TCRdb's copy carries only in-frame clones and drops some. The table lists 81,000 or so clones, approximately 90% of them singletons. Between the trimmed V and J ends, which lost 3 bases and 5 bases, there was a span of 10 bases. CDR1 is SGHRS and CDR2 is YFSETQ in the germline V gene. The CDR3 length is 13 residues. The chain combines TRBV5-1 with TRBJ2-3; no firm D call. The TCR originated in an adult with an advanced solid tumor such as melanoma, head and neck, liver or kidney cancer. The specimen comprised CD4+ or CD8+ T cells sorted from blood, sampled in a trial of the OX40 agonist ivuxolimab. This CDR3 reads CASSSQGRDTQYF. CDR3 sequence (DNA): TGCGCCAGCAGCTCCCAAGGTAGAGATACGCAGTATTTT.